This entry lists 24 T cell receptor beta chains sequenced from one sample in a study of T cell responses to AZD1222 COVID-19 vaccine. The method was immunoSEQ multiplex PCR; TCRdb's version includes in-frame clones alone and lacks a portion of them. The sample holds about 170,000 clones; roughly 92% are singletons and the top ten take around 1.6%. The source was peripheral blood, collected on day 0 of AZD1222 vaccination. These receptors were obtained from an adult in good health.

CDR3 DNA: TGTGCCAGCGATGCAGGGGGCAGCGTCAAAAACATTCAGTACTTC. Residues: CASDAGGSVKNIQYF. The chain uses TRBV6-5 and TRBJ2-4; TRBD1 agrees at 8 bases. V was pared by 8 bases and J by 3 bases, with 9 bases of the junction left unmatched. The CDR3 has 15 amino acids. CDR1 is MNHEY and CDR2 is SVGAGI in the germline V gene.

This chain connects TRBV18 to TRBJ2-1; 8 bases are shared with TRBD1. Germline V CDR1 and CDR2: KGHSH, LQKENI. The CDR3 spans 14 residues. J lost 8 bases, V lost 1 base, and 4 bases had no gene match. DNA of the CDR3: TGTGCCAGCTCACCACGGCAGGGGGCATATGAGCAGTTCTTC. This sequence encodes CASSPRQGAYEQFF.

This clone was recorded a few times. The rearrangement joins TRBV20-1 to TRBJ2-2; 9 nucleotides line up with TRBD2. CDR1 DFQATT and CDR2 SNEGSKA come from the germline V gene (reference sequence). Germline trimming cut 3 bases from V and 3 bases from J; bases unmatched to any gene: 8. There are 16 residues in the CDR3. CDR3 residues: CSASSREGRDTGELFF. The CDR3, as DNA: TGCAGTGCTAGTTCGCGGGAGGGCCGAGACACCGGGGAGCTGTTTTTT.

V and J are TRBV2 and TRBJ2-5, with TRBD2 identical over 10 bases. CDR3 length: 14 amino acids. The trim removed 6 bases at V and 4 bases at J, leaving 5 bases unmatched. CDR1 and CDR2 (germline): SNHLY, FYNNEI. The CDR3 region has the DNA TGTGCCAGCAGGGTAGCGGGAGGTCGAGAGACCCAGTACTTC. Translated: CASRVAGGRETQYF.

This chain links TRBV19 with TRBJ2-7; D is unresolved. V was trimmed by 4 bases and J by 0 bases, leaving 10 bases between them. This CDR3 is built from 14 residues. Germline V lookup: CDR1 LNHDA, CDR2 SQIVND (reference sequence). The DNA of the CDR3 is TGTGCCAGTAGTACGATGGCGGTCTCCTACGAGCAGTACTTC. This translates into CASSTMAVSYEQYF.

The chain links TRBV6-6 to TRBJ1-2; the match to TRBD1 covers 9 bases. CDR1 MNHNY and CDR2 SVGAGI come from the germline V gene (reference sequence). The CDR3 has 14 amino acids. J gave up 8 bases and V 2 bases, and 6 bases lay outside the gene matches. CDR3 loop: CASSYEGQGWGYTF. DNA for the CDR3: TGTGCCAGCAGTTACGAGGGACAGGGCTGGGGCTACACCTTC.

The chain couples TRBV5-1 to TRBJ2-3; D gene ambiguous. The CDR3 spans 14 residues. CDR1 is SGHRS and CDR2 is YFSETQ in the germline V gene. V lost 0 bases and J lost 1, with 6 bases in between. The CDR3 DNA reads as TGCGCCAGCAGCTTGGAAAGAGGCACAGATACGCAGTATTTT. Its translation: CASSLERGTDTQYF.

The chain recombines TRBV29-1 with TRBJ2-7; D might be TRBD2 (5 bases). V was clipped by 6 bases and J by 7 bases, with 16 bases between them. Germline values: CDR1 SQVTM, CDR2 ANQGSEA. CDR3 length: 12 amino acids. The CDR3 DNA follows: TGCAGCGTATTGAGCGGTCCTTTAGAGCAGTACTTC. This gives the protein CSVLSGPLEQYF.

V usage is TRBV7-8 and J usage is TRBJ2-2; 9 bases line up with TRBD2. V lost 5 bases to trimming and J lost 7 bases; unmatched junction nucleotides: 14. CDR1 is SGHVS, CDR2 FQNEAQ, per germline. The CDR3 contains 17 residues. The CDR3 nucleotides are TGTGCCAGCAGCCGAAGGGTACCTAGCGGGAATTTCGGGGAGCTGTTTTTT. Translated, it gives CASSRRVPSGNFGELFF. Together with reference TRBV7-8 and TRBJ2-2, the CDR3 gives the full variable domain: GAGVSQSPRYKVAKRGQDVALRCDPISGHVSLFWYQQALGQGPEFLTYFQNEAQLDKSGLPSDRFFAERPEGSVSTLKIQRTQQEDSAVYLCASSRRVPSGNFGELFFGEGSRLTVL.

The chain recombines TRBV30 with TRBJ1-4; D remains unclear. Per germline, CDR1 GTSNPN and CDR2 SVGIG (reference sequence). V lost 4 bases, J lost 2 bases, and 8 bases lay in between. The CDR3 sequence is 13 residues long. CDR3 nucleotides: TGTGCCTGGAATATAAGGACTAATGAAAAACTGTTTTTT. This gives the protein CAWNIRTNEKLFF.

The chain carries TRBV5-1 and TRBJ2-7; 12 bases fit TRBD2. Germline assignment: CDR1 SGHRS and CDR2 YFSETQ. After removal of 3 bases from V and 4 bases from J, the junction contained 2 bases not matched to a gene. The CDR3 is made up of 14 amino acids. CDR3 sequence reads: CASSWTSGAYEQYF. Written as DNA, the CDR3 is TGCGCCAGCAGCTGGACTAGCGGGGCATACGAGCAGTACTTC. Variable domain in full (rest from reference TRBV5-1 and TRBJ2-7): KAGVTQTPRYLIKTRGQQVTLSCSPISGHRSVSWYQQTPGQGLQFLFEYFSETQRNKGNFPGRFSGRQFSNSRSEMNVSTLELGDSALYLCASSWTSGAYEQYFGPGTRLTVT.

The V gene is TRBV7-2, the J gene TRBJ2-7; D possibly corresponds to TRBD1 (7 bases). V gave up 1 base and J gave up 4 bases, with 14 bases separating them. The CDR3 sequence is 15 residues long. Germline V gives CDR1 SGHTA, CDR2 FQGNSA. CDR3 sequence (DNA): TGTGCCAGCAGCTTAGGCGGGACAGTGGAATACGAGCAGTACTTC. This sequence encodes CASSLGGTVEYEQYF. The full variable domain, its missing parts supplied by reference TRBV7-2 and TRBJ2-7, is GAGVSQSPSNKVTEKGKDVELRCDPISGHTALYWYRQSLGQGLEFLIYFQGNSAPDKSGLPSDRFSAERTGGSVSTLTIQRTQQEDSAVYLCASSLGGTVEYEQYFGPGTRLTVT.

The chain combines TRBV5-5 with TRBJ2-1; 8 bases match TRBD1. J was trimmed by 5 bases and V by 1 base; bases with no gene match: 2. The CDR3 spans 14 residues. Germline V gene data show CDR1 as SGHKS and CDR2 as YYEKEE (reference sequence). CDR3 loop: CASSLQDRDNEQFF. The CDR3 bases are TGTGCCAGCAGCTTGCAGGACAGGGACAATGAGCAGTTCTTC.

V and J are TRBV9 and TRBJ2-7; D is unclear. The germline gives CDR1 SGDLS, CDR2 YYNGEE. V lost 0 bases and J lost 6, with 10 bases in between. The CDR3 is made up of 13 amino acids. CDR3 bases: TGTGCCAGCAGCGTAGACGTTTGGGGCGAGCAGTACTTC. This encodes CASSVDVWGEQYF.

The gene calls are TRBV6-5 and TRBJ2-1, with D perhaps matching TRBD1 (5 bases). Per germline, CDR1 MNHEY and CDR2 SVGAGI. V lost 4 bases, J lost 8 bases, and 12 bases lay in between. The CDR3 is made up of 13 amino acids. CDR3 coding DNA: TGTGCCAGCAGTTCTCTCTACAGGTATGAGCAGTTCTTC. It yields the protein CASSSLYRYEQFF.

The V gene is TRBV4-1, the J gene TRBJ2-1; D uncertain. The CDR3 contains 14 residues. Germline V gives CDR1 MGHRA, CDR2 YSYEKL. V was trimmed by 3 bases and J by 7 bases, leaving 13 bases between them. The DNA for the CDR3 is TGCGCCAGCAGCCAGGCCGTAACGCGGAATGAGCAGTTCTTC. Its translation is CASSQAVTRNEQFF.

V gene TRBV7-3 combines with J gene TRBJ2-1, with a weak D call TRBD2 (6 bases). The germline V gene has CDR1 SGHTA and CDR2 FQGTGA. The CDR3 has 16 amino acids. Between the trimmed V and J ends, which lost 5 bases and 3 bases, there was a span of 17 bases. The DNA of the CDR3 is TGTGCCAGCAGCCTATTTAGCGGATGGGGCTACAATGAGCAGTTCTTC. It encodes CASSLFSGWGYNEQFF.

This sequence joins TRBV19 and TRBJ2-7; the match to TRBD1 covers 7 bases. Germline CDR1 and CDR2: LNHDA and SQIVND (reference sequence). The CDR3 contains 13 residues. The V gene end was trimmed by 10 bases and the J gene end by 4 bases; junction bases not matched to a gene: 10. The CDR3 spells CATSGGQMYEQYF. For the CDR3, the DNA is TGTGCCACCTCAGGGGGACAGATGTACGAGCAGTACTTC. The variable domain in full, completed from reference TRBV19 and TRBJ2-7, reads DGGITQSPKYLFRKEGQNVTLSCEQNLNHDAMYWYRQDPGQGLRLIYYSQIVNDFQKGDIAEGYSVSREKKESFPLTVTSAQKNPTAFYLCATSGGQMYEQYFGPGTRLTVT.

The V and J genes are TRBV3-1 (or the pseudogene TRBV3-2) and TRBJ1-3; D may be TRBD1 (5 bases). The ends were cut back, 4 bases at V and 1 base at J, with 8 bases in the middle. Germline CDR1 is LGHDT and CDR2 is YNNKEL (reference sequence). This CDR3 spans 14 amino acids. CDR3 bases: TGTGCCAGCAGCCTACAGGATTCTGGAAACACCATATATTTT. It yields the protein CASSLQDSGNTIYF.

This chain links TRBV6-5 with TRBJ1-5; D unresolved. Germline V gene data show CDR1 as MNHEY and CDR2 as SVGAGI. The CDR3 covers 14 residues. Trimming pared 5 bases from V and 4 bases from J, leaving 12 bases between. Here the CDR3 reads CASSRTETNQPQHF. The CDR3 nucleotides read TGTGCCAGCAGTCGGACGGAGACTAATCAGCCCCAGCATTTT.

The CDR3 reads CASSTRTAYFSYEQYF. The CDR3 DNA reads as TGTGCCAGCAGTACCCGGACAGCGTATTTTTCCTACGAGCAGTACTTC. The chain links TRBV6-2 or TRBV6-3 to TRBJ2-7; a weak D match, TRBD1 (6 bases). CDR3 size: 16 residues. Trimming pared 5 bases from V and 1 base from J, leaving 18 bases between. The germline gives CDR1 MNHEY, CDR2 SVGEGT.

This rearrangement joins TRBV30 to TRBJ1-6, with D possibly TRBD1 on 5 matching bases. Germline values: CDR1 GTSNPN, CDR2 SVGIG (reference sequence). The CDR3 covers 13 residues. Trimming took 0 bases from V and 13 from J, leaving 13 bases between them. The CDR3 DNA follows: TGTGCCTGGAGTGTAGGGACGGCCACTCCCCTCCACTTT. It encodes CAWSVGTATPLHF.

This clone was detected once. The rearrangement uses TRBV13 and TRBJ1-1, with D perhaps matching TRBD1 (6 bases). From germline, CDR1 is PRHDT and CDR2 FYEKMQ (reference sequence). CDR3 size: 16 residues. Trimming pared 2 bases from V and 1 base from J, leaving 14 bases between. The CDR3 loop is CASSLSSGAQNTEAFF. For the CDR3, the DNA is TGTGCCAGCAGCTTATCTTCGGGGGCGCAGAACACTGAAGCTTTCTTT.

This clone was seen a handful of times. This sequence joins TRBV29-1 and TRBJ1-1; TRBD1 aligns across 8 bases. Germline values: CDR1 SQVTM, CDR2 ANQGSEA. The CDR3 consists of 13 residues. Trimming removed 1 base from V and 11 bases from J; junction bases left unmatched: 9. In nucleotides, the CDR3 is TGCAGCGTTGAAGTCCGTCAGGGGGCTAAGGCTTTCTTT. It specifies CSVEVRQGAKAFF.